The clone carrying this TCR beta chain was counted between two and nine times. These data belong to a study of regulatory T cells in long-lasting Graves disease. Time point of the sample: newly diagnosed GD, antithyroid drugs for less than 3 months. RNA isolated from PBMCs was used to make the TCR library. Unmatched junction bases numbered 6, after V lost 2 bases and J lost 3 bases. CDR3 length: 15 amino acids. CDR1 and CDR2 from the germline V gene are ENHRY and SYGVKD. Arm-PCR of CDR3 regions with iRepertoire HTBI primers generated TCR beta libraries. TCRdb fed the multiplex PCR reads into MiXCR, producing one record per CDR3 protein. The data show hundreds of thousands of distinct CDR3 sequences, roughly 15% seen once. These data were likewise used in another study, on T cells in Graves' hyperthyroidism and ophthalmopathy.

This TCR was sampled from a woman in her twenties or thirties with Graves disease. This material consisted of peripheral blood mononuclear cells (PBMCs), taken at new diagnosis, from a patient treated with antithyroid drugs. The chain uses TRBV10-3 and TRBJ2-7; 8 bases match TRBD1. The CDR3 is CAISEPGTGLYEQYF. In nucleotides, the CDR3 is TGTGCCATCAGTGAGCCGGGGACAGGACTCTACGAGCAGTACTTC.